What follows describes a single T cell receptor beta chain. The antigen this receptor binds is unknown. No much larger clonotype is one base removed from it; base qualities were not supplied. The cohort consisted of 600 or so healthy bone marrow donors. At the time of sampling, every cohort member was nominally healthy, though immune exposures that went unrecorded were likely present. The donor was CMV seropositive and belonged to the group of 250 to 350 seropositive cohort members. A peripheral blood sample was collected from each donor, and TCR beta sequencing was performed on peripheral blood mononuclear cells. The Qiagen DNeasy Blood Extraction Kit was used to extract genomic DNA from the blood cell samples. This entry is derived from a study of cytomegalovirus exposure and HLA in healthy donors (dated by TCRdb to 2016 to 2017). In the study overall: According to an earlier analysis of 587 of the donors, about 179 million T cells yielded some 110 million unique TCR beta sequences and about 280 Gb of sequence data. An early release covering more than 500 HLA-typed donors comprised approximately 290 gigabases of sequencing data and around 86 million unique TCR sequences. Of the roughly 390 genotyped donors, approximately 81% were placed in the genetic ancestry cluster associated with self-reported Caucasian donors. The study was designed to test whether signatures of past pathogen exposure could be identified by cataloging public T cell receptors. The study used immunosequencing to profile the T cell repertoires of approximately 640 subjects and linked those repertoires to cytomegalovirus serostatus. In addition to the first cohort of around 670 subjects, a separate validation cohort of 100 to 150 different subjects was used. To predict cytomegalovirus infection status, the study brought together high-throughput TCR immunosequencing, statistical association of individual TCRs with disease status, and machine learning. In a later analysis, previously published TCR beta repertoires from 666 donors were re-analyzed and high-resolution HLA genotyping was added so that TCR occurrence patterns could be studied. Rather than drawing on any new phenotypic data, the later analysis identified candidate immune exposures from TCR beta sequences and the way those sequences occurred across donors. To decide whether each TCR beta V gene segment behaved as functional or pseudogenic, an earlier analysis of some 570 of the donors relied on high-throughput TCR beta sequencing. Donor age, sex, ethnicity and CMV serostatus were compiled alongside the repertoire data. Genome-wide SNP genotypes for about three fifths of the roughly 670 donors were used in a later genetic analysis, which treated that subset as a discovery cohort. All discovery cohort repertoires had been generated using a single sequencing platform. HLA typing included class I and class II loci at four-digit resolution. Typing coverage varied by locus: about 629-630 donors for A, B, C, DRB1 and DQB1; 500 to 550 for DQA1; over 600 for DPA1; more than 450 for DPB1. A few DR-DQ haplotypes were handled as single units for association and clustering because linkage in the cohort was strong. On average, roughly 240,000 unique TCR beta nucleotide sequences were sequenced per donor among some 430 genotyped donors of the cohort, with roughly 18% of those sequences being non-productive. Beyond this particular receptor, the publication reports: Cytomegalovirus status was reported to be diagnosed by the classifier with high specificity and sensitivity in both the original and validation cohorts. The sequencing pipeline was judged likely to have produced a cluster of highly shared sequence variants as a technical artifact. An association between a missense DCLRE1C variant and V-gene and J-gene trimming of TCR beta chains was found in a later genetic analysis and replicated in an independent cohort. According to the authors, the approach could potentially be generalized to other disease states and immunological phenotypes. In a later analysis, HLA-associated TCR beta chains were found to be more clonally expanded and to have lower generation probabilities than equally common non-associated chains. Because the 87-base-pair reads could not distinguish some IMGT-functional V segments, including TRBV6-2 and TRBV6-3, those segments were excluded. In this cohort, only TCR beta chains were sequenced, and detectable features were limited by the absence of alpha or paired-chain data. According to a later analysis, most CMV-associated TCR beta chains appeared to be HLA-restricted, and the HLA associations seemed to be driven largely by CMV exposure. For the cohort, immune exposure information was limited to CMV serostatus. In a later analysis, the rate of TCR association differed among HLA loci, with DRB1 alleles having the most associated TCRs and HLA-C alleles having the fewest. Because counts were too low, around 18 rarely observed V segments, including chromosome 9 orphons, were left out of the earlier analysis of 500 to 750 of the donors. Presence/absence analyses assumed roughly uniform sequencing depth across donors, an assumption that may not hold. In an earlier analysis of 587 of the donors, most TCR beta V segments were observed in productive rearrangements about 87% or about 30% of the time, broadly matching IMGT annotations. Most TCR sequences were seen in very few donors, while some public TCRs were found in many individuals. Because HLA typing was missing for some donors at each locus, association tests included only the typed subset. Several of the top co-occurrence clusters appeared to be linked to parvovirus B19, influenza, CMV and Epstein-Barr virus, according to a later analysis. A further reported finding was that TCR beta sequences accurately predicted the HLA-A and HLA-B alleles for most subjects in the first cohort. Correlated functional status among segregating V segments might reflect linkage disequilibrium, but an unknown experimental factor could not be ruled out. When HLA alleles, especially DR and DQ, strongly co-occurred, TCR associations were difficult to assign to individual alleles. In a later analysis, some 17,000 TCR beta sequences were associated with specific HLA alleles at a false discovery rate of 0.05. Three of the identified cytomegalovirus-associated TCR beta chains were confirmed in vitro to be specific for cytomegalovirus antigens. According to a later genetic analysis, donors in an Asian-associated ancestry cluster had fewer N-insertions in productive TCRs than the approximately 670-donor mean. The study gave a list of 150 to 200 TCR beta chains associated with cytomegalovirus.

The V end gives up 3 bases and the J end 5 bases, leaving 3 bases in the junction not matched to a gene. The germline V gene (reference sequence) yields LNHDA for CDR1 and SQIVND for CDR2. There are 15 amino acids in the CDR3, from cysteine to phenylalanine inclusive. The kept DNA is CDR3 alone, 45 bases in frame from the first base. Libraries were made using the immunoSEQ multiplex PCR assay. The multiplex PCR relied on a mix of 60 forward primers for TCR Vbeta segments and 13 reverse primers for TCR Jbeta segments. The CDR3 region of rearranged TCR beta genes was amplified from genomic DNA by a multiplex PCR assay. On the Illumina HiSeq System, the amplified TCR beta libraries were sequenced as 87-base-pair reads. The study's own analysis went as follows. In a later analysis, some 80 million unique TCR beta chains were counted across the 650 to 700 repertoires, and roughly 11 million of these chains were shared by at least two donors. A nearest-neighbor algorithm error-corrected the raw reads and collapsed the reads into unique sequences, merging closely related sequences to remove PCR and sequencing errors. To assign V, D and J gene segments, CDR3 sequences were aligned to IMGT reference sequences. For a sequence to be retained, a match of at least six nucleotides was required to both a V gene segment and a J gene segment. A rearrangement counted as productive if the CDR3 had no stop codons and remained in frame with V and J, and every other rearrangement counted as non-productive. CDR3 was defined according to IMGT convention as the region running from the second conserved V-encoded cysteine to the conserved J-encoded phenylalanine. In an earlier analysis of 550 to 650 of the donors, sequences lacking an unambiguous match to a single V gene segment were excluded. An earlier analysis of a few hundred of the donors called V segments functional above 56.7% productive rearrangements and segregating when the between-donor standard deviation exceeded 5%. To diagnose cytomegalovirus status from the catalog of TCR beta chain sequences, a statistical classification framework was built. V and J gene assignment, in a later analysis, came from comparing TCR nucleotide sequences with IMGT/GENE-DB human TR gene sequences. A later analysis assigned CDR3 sequences and most-parsimonious VDJ recombination scenarios with the TCRdist pipeline. In a later analysis, every TCR beta chain was defined by the combination of its CDR3 amino acid sequence and its V-gene family, and reads without a unique V-gene family were dropped. To address suspected cross-contamination and a sequencing artifact, a later analysis removed roughly 640 highly shared, low-generation-probability nucleotide sequences. For each public chain, a later analysis derived a clonal expansion index from normalized ranks of inferred template counts within each repertoire. In a later analysis, generation probabilities were computed with a VDJ recombination model fitted to out-of-frame rearrangements, and the resulting probabilities were checked against IGoR. A later analysis scored TCR-TCR, TCR-HLA and TCR-CMV co-occurrence with hypergeometric tests, applying a repertoire-size bias correction to TCR pairs. In a later analysis, false discovery rates were estimated by permuting HLA or CMV assignments 20 times. In a later analysis, co-occurring TCRs were grouped using DBSCAN, and TCRdist sequence similarity was added for clustering within HLA-allele-positive subsets. Repertoires with fewer than 30,000 or more than 120,000 public chains were left out of co-occurrence clustering, as were about 5 repertoires with anomalous nucleotide sharing. TCRdb took over this immuneACCESS table, retaining in-frame rearrangements with V and J assigned. Such tables are incomplete; in checked studies, under half of the missing clones stem from an unresolved V gene, and the remainder is unexplained. V and J calls and clone size follow that table, whereas D and trimming were derived from the DNA. For this sample the table gives around 85,000 clones, of which under 90% were detected only once. In total, the top ten clones hold about 30% of the sample.

The clonotype comes from a man aged 50 to 59 in good health and CMV-seropositive. The chain is encoded by TRBV19 joined to TRBJ1-5; TRBD1 matches 11 bases in the middle. The sample taken for sequencing was PBMCs. The bases read TGTGCCAGTAGTATTGGGACAGGGGGGGATCAGCCCCAGCATTTT. Translated, it reads CASSIGTGGDQPQHF. The variable domain in full, with residues beyond the CDR3 obtained from the reference TRBV19 and TRBJ1-5 genes, is DGGITQSPKYLFRKEGQNVTLSCEQNLNHDAMYWYRQDPGQGLRLIYYSQIVNDFQKGDIAEGYSVSREKKESFPLTVTSAQKNPTAFYLCASSIGTGGDQPQHFGDGTRLSIL.